The 2 T cell receptor beta chains below come from one sample, sequenced in a study of CXCR3-negative and CXCR3-positive naive CD8 T cells. Their recognized antigens are unknown. In preparing the TRB cDNA libraries, 5' RACE with UMI labels was used. TCRdb reworked the 5' RACE reads into one entry per CDR3 protein, no DNA. Its clone listing holds approximately 100,000 distinct CDR3 sequences. Study results and caveats: Naive cells with CXCR3 showed TRB CDR3s that were more hydrophobic than those in CXCR3-negative naive cells.

Sequenced material: naive CXCR3+ CD8+ T cells from blood. Subset denoted: CD45RO-CCR7+CD27+CD95- naive CD8+ T cells expressing CXCR3 (TNR3+). These receptors all come from a human donor in good health. Some clones in this sample may be carry-over from other donors' samples.

The gene calls are TRBV7-6 and TRBJ1-1; without DNA, the TCRdb call of TRBD1 cannot be checked. CDR3 length equals 15 residues. CDR1 is SGHVS and CDR2 is FNYEAQ in the germline V gene. Here the CDR3 reads CASSLQSYRETEAFF.

The rearrangement links TRBV28 to TRBJ2-2; checking the TCRdb D call of TRBD1 is not possible without DNA. The CDR3 runs 15 residues. Germline CDR1 reads MDHEN; CDR2 reads SYDVKM. CDR3 region: CASSFWTDNTGELFF.